The source of this T cell receptor (beta chain) is a study of CD8+ T cells in alopecia areata. Study summary: In an open-label trial, patients got 5 to 10 mg tofacitinib twice daily.

General study findings and limits: Under tofacitinib, fewer expanded CD8+ clones appeared among the top 100 scalp clones. Tofacitinib did not eliminate many expanded lesional clones from scalp or blood.

The germline V gene encodes CDR1 MNHEY and CDR2 SVGAGI. The ends were cut back, 4 bases at V and 5 bases at J, with 14 bases in the middle. This CDR3 is 14 amino acids long. Investigators isolated RNA and reverse transcribed it into cDNA to act as the sequencing template. Repertoires were generated with immunoSEQ multiplex PCR, while TCRdb's copy carries only in-frame clones and drops some. The profile shows approximately 220,000 clones, about two fifths of them singletons. The treatment is: oral pan-JAK inhibitor, 5-10 mg twice daily. Regarding this clone: Its antigen remains unidentified.

This chain connects TRBV6-5 to TRBJ2-5, with D unresolved. This sequence originates from a human donor with alopecia areata. The source was CD4+ T cells sorted from blood, collected around week 34, from a patient treated with tofacitinib. CDR3: CASSSHPYGETQYF. CDR3 DNA sequence: TGTGCCAGCAGTTCGCATCCCTATGGGGAGACCCAGTACTTC.